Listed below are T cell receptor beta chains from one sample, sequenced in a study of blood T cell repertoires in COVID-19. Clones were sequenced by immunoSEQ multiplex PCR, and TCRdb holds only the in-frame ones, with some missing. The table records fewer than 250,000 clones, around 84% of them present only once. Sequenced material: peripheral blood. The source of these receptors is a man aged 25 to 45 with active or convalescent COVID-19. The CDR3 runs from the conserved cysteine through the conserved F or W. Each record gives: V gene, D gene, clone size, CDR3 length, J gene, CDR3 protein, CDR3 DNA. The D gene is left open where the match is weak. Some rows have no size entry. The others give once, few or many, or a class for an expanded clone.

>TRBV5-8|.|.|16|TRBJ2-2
CASSLWEEVSTGELFF
TGTGCCAGCAGCTTGTGGGAGGAGGTAAGCACCGGGGAGCTGTTTTTT
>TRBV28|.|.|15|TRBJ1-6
CASSQPGVPNSPLHF
TGTGCCAGCAGTCAACCGGGGGTCCCCAATTCACCCCTCCACTTT
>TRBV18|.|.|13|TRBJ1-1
CASSQGVNTEAFF
TGTGCCAGCTCACAAGGGGTGAACACTGAAGCTTTCTTT
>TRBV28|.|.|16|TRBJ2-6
CASSPPWGAGANVLTF
TGTGCCAGCAGTCCGCCTTGGGGGGCTGGGGCCAACGTCCTGACTTTC
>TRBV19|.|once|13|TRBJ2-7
CASSIPGIYEQYF
TGTGCCAGTAGTATACCAGGGATTTACGAGCAGTACTTC
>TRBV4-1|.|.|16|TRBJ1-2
CASSQDGSWAGDGYTF
TGCGCCAGCAGCCAAGATGGCAGTTGGGCAGGCGATGGCTACACCTTC
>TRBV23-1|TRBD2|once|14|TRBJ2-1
CASSRAGVRNEQFF
TGCGCCAGCAGTCGGGCGGGAGTTAGGAATGAGCAGTTCTTC
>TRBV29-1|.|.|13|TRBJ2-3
CSVEGGPADTQYF
TGCAGCGTTGAGGGGGGGCCGGCAGATACGCAGTATTTT
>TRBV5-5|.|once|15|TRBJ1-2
CASSSLGETNYGYTF
TGTGCCAGCAGCTCCTTGGGCGAGACTAACTATGGCTACACCTTC
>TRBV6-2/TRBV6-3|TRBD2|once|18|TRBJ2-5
CASSYLSPGLAVQETQYF
TGTGCCAGCAGTTACCTATCCCCGGGACTAGCGGTTCAAGAGACCCAGTACTTC
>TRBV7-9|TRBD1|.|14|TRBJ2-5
CASSLVRDRETQYF
TGTGCCAGCAGCTTAGTTCGGGACAGGGAGACCCAGTACTTC
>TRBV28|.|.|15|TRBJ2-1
CASAKTGGGGNEQFF
TGTGCCAGCGCTAAAACAGGGGGGGGAGGGAATGAGCAGTTCTTC
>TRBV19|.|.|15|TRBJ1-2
CASSDPPGGAYGYTF
TGTGCCAGTAGTGATCCCCCGGGGGGGGCGTATGGCTACACCTTC
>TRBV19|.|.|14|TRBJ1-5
CASRLREVNQPQHF
TGTGCCAGTAGGCTAAGGGAGGTCAATCAGCCCCAGCATTTT
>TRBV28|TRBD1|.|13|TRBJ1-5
CASNRGSHQPQHF
TGTGCCTCTAACAGGGGGTCCCATCAGCCCCAGCATTTT
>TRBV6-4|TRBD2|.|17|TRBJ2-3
CASSAAGGQGPTDTQYF
TGTGCCAGCAGTGCTGCGGGAGGGCAAGGTCCCACAGATACGCAGTATTTT
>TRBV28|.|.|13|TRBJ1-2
CASSFVGRGGYTF
TGTGCCAGCAGTTTTGTGGGGCGAGGCGGCTACACCTTC
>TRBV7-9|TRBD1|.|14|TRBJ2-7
CASNPGTVVHEQYF
TGTGCCAGCAACCCCGGGACAGTGGTCCACGAGCAGTACTTC
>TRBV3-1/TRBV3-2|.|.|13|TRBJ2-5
CASVGGPQETQYF
TGTGCCAGCGTCGGCGGCCCCCAAGAGACCCAGTACTTC
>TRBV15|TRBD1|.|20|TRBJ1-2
CATSRDGNLRQGKHNYGYTF
TGTGCCACCAGCAGAGATGGGAACCTCCGACAGGGTAAACACAACTATGGCTACACCTTC
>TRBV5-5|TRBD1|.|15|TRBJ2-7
CASSLGPTGQYEQYF
TGTGCCAGCAGCTTGGGGCCGACAGGGCAGTACGAGCAGTACTTC
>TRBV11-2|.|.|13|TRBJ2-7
CASSFGLTYEQYF
TGTGCCAGCAGCTTCGGTCTAACCTACGAGCAGTACTTC
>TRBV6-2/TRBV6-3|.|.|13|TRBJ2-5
CASSPARSETQYF
TGTGCCAGCAGCCCCGCTAGATCAGAGACCCAGTACTTC
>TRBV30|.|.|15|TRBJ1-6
CAWSVLRGLNSPLHF
TGTGCCTGGAGTGTACTTCGGGGACTCAATTCACCCCTCCACTTT
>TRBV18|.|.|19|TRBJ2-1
CASSLQQGIWAANRNEQFF
TGTGCCAGCTCACTACAACAGGGTATTTGGGCGGCGAACCGGAATGAGCAGTTCTTC
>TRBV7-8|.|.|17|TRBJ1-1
CASSLAYRTATHTEAFF
TGTGCCAGCAGCTTAGCGTACAGGACAGCCACCCACACTGAAGCTTTCTTT
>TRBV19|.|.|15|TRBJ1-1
CASTLAGLRGTEAFF
TGTGCCAGTACCCTCGCAGGGCTGCGGGGCACTGAAGCTTTCTTT
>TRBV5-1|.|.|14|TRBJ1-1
CASSPDSMNTEAFF
TGCGCCAGCAGTCCAGACAGTATGAACACTGAAGCTTTCTTT
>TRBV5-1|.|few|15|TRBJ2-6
CASSSRQAGANVLTF
TGCGCCAGCAGCTCCAGACAGGCTGGGGCCAACGTCCTGACTTTC
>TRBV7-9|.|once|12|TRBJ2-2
CASSHKGGELFF
TGTGCCAGCAGCCACAAGGGGGGGGAGCTGTTTTTT
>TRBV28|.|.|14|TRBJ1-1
CASSLPGLNSEAFF
TGTGCCAGCAGTTTGCCGGGGTTGAACAGTGAAGCTTTCTTT
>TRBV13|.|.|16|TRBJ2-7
CASSLKGLSSSYEQYF
TGTGCCAGCAGCTTAAAGGGACTCTCTAGCTCCTACGAGCAGTACTTC
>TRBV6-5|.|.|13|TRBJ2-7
CASSSGTGYEQYF
TGTGCCAGCAGTTCGGGGACTGGCTACGAGCAGTACTTC
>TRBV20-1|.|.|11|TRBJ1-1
CSGVSNTEAFF
TGCAGTGGAGTCTCAAACACTGAAGCTTTCTTT
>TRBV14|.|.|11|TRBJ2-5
CASSHSGTQYF
TGTGCCAGCAGCCACTCGGGGACCCAGTACTTC
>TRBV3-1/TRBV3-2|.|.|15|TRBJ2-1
CASSLRSGLRNEQFF
TGTGCCAGCAGCCTGAGAAGTGGACTACGCAATGAGCAGTTCTTC
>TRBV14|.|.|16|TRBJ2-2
CASSQAKTGNTGELFF
TGTGCCAGCAGCCAGGCTAAGACTGGAAACACCGGGGAGCTGTTTTTT
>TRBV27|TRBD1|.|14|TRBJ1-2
CASSLSQGAGGYTF
TGTGCCAGCAGTTTGTCACAGGGGGCGGGCGGCTACACCTTC
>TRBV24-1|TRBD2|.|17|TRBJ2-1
CATSDPGASGGVYEQFF
TGTGCCACCAGTGACCCTGGGGCTAGCGGGGGGGTATATGAGCAGTTCTTC
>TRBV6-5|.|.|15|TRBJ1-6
CASKELIMNNSPLHF
TGTGCCAGCAAAGAACTAATAATGAATAATTCACCCCTCCACTTT
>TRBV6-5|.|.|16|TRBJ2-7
CASSSDSEGAWYEQYF
TGTGCCAGCAGTTCCGATTCGGAGGGGGCGTGGTACGAGCAGTACTTC